A single sample gave rise to the 29 T cell receptor beta chains below, sequenced in a study of blood T cell repertoires in COVID-19. TCRdb's copy holds only in-frame clones and misses some; the assay was immunoSEQ multiplex PCR. The sample lists under 300,000 clones, 86% occurring once. Sequencing input: peripheral blood. Receptors originate from a woman in her sixties or seventies with COVID-19, enrolled during active disease.

The chain recombines TRBV9 with TRBJ1-1; 7 positions match TRBD1. J was trimmed by 4 bases and V by 3 bases; bases with no gene match: 12. CDR3 length: 16 amino acids. Germline CDR1 SGDLS, CDR2 YYNGEE. The CDR3 DNA follows: TGTGCCAGCAGCGAGGCAGGGGGAGCGATTGGCACTGAAGCTTTCTTT. Its protein is CASSEAGGAIGTEAFF.

V and J are TRBV24-1 and TRBJ1-2; D remains ambiguous. The V end lost 2 bases, the J end lost 4 bases, and 7 bases lay between the germline ends. The CDR3 length is 13 residues. Per the germline V gene, CDR1 is KGHDR and CDR2 is SFDVKD. CDR3 nucleotide sequence: TGTGCCACCAGTGATTCGTCCTCCTATGGCTACACCTTC. It encodes CATSDSSSYGYTF.

The genes are TRBV9 and TRBJ2-1, with 8 bases aligning to TRBD1. Germline V lookup: CDR1 SGDLS, CDR2 YYNGEE. Losses at the gene ends were 1 base for V and 1 base for J; bases not matched to a gene: 1. The CDR3 has 15 amino acids. This CDR3 is CASSVQGASYNEQFF. The CDR3 coding sequence is TGTGCCAGCAGCGTACAGGGGGCGTCCTACAATGAGCAGTTCTTC.

V is TRBV3-1 (or the pseudogene TRBV3-2) and J is TRBJ2-3; 10 bases are a match to TRBD2. The CDR3 covers 17 residues. Per germline, CDR1 LGHDT and CDR2 YNNKEL (reference sequence). Trimming took 3 bases from V and 3 from J; bases not matched to a gene: 9. The CDR3, as DNA: TGTGCCAGCAGCCATCGGAGCGGGGGGGCGAGGACAGATACGCAGTATTTT. Encoded protein: CASSHRSGGARTDTQYF.

This chain connects TRBV7-2 to TRBJ2-7; 13 nucleotides align to TRBD2. CDR3 length: 14 residues. With V trimmed by 8 bases and J by 4 bases, 5 bases remained unmatched. Germline CDR1 is SGHTA and CDR2 is FQGNSA. CDR3 region: CASQRTSGRYEQYF. CDR3 DNA: TGTGCCAGCCAAAGGACTAGCGGGAGATACGAGCAGTACTTC.

J is TRBJ2-7 and V is TRBV3-1 (or the pseudogene TRBV3-2); 7 bases are a match to TRBD1. This CDR3 spans 14 amino acids. The germline CDR1 and CDR2 sequences are LGHDT and YNNKEL (reference sequence). V shed 0 bases, J shed 3 bases, and the junction held 2 bases outside the gene matches. Here the CDR3 reads CASSQEGGLYEQYF. In DNA, the CDR3 is TGTGCCAGCAGCCAAGAAGGGGGCCTCTACGAGCAGTACTTC.

Notes on this clone: Different DNA sequences within this sample yield the same CDR3. The CDR3 DNA sequence: TGCGCCAGCAGCCAAACAGGGGCCTCCTCCTACGAGCAGTACTTC. As protein: CASSQTGASSYEQYF. This chain uses TRBV4-1 with TRBJ2-7, with 7 nucleotides matching TRBD1. Germline CDR1 reads MGHRA; CDR2 reads YSYEKL. The V segment lost 2 bases and the J segment 0 bases; nucleotides outside the gene matches: 4. The CDR3 runs to 15 residues.

The chain couples TRBV21-1 to TRBJ1-5. TRBV21-1 is assigned pseudogene status. The CDR3 totals 14 residues. The CDR3: CASSKNGGNQPQHF. DNA of the CDR3: TGTGCCAGCAGCAAAAACGGCGGGAATCAGCCCCAGCATTTT.

The CDR3 reads CASSSDSYGYTF. CDR3 nucleotides: TGTGCCAGCAGTTCAGACAGCTATGGCTACACCTTC. The J gene is TRBJ1-2, the V gene TRBV2; the D gene is possibly TRBD1 (5 bases). The CDR3 is 12 amino acids. The germline V and J ends were trimmed by 5 bases and 4 bases, with 8 bases remaining between them. Germline V gene sequence: CDR1 SNHLY, CDR2 FYNNEI.

The chain recombines TRBV5-4 with TRBJ1-2; a weak D match, TRBD1 (5 bases). Germline assignment: CDR1 SGHNT and CDR2 YYREEE (reference sequence). Trimming stripped 0 bases from V and 8 bases from J, with 14 bases between. This CDR3 has 14 amino acids. Written as DNA, the CDR3 is TGTGCCAGCAGCTTGGATATAGGGGCGAACGGCTACACCTTC. This sequence encodes CASSLDIGANGYTF.

This clone was observed a single time. The J gene is TRBJ1-2, the V gene TRBV3-1 (or the pseudogene TRBV3-2); TRBD1 matches 8 bases. The CDR3 has 14 amino acids. Germline CDR1 reads LGHDT; CDR2 reads YNNKEL (reference sequence). V shed 2 bases, J shed 13 bases, and the junction held 12 bases outside the gene matches. CDR3 sequence: CASSQSPGQQGVTF. In DNA form, the CDR3 reads TGTGCCAGCAGCCAATCCCCAGGGCAACAGGGGGTCACCTTC.

This chain joins TRBV19 and TRBJ1-5; TRBD1 aligns across 7 bases. Germline-derived CDR1 and CDR2 are LNHDA and SQIVND (reference sequence). Unmatched junction bases numbered 11, after V lost 5 bases and J lost 4 bases. The CDR3 is made up of 16 amino acids. CDR3 nucleotide sequence: TGTGCCAGTAGTGTACCCACCGGGACAGCTAATCAGCCCCAGCATTTT. It is translated as CASSVPTGTANQPQHF.

V is TRBV2 and J is TRBJ1-2; weak D call: TRBD1 (6 bases). V was trimmed by 10 bases and J by 2 bases, leaving 17 bases between them. The CDR3 extends over 14 amino acids. The germline V gene has CDR1 SNHLY and CDR2 FYNNEI. CDR3 sequence reads: CATSYRDGNYGYTF. Written as DNA, the CDR3 is TGTGCCACCTCTTACAGGGATGGGAACTATGGCTACACCTTC.

This chain uses TRBV19 with TRBJ2-1; possibly TRBD1 for D (6 bases). The CDR3 spans 15 residues. Germline V gene sequence: CDR1 LNHDA, CDR2 SQIVND (reference sequence). Trimming took 3 bases from V and 2 from J, leaving 11 bases between them. The DNA for the CDR3 is TGTGCCAGTAGTATCTCCGGGACAACCTACAATGAGCAGTTCTTC. It specifies CASSISGTTYNEQFF.

This chain links TRBV7-7 with TRBJ2-5, with TRBD1 matching 11 bases. The CDR3 is 14 amino acids. Germline V gene sequence: CDR1 SSHAT, CDR2 FNYEAQ (reference sequence). The trim removed 4 bases at V and 4 bases at J, leaving 2 bases unmatched. The CDR3 loop is CASSSGQGAETQYF. The CDR3 nucleotides read TGTGCCAGCAGCTCAGGACAGGGGGCAGAGACCCAGTACTTC.

The chain combines TRBV5-6 with TRBJ2-5; D perhaps matches TRBD2 (6 bases). The CDR3 covers 14 residues. Trimming took off 2 bases at V and 3 bases at J, with 11 bases between the two ends. Germline V gene sequence: CDR1 SGHDT, CDR2 YYEEEE. CDR3 bases: TGTGCCAGCAGCTTTAGCGGTACGGAAGAGACCCAGTACTTC. It codes for CASSFSGTEETQYF.

The V and J genes are TRBV9 and TRBJ2-7; TRBD1 matches 7 bases. The CDR3 contains 15 residues. V shed 2 bases and J 2 bases; nucleotides not matched to a gene: 7. Germline CDR1 SGDLS, CDR2 YYNGEE. CDR3: CASSVGDSETYEQYF. CDR3 nucleotide sequence: TGTGCCAGCAGCGTGGGGGACAGCGAAACCTACGAGCAGTACTTC.

V gene TRBV5-1 combines with J gene TRBJ2-7; D is unresolved. Germline CDR1 is SGHRS and CDR2 is YFSETQ. The CDR3 has 14 amino acids. Between the trimmed V and J ends, which lost 4 bases and 2 bases, there was a span of 13 bases. In DNA form, the CDR3 reads TGCGCCAGCAGCCCTGACAAAGGAACCTACGAGCAGTACTTC. It codes for CASSPDKGTYEQYF.

The J gene is TRBJ2-1, the V gene TRBV5-8; possible D gene TRBD2, 6 bases. The CDR3 is made up of 16 amino acids. Germline CDR1 is SGHTS and CDR2 is YDEGEE. Deletions cut 1 base from V and 7 bases from J, with 18 bases between. CDR3 amino acids: CASSLISRGESNEQFF. The CDR3 DNA sequence: TGTGCCAGCAGCTTGATCTCTCGCGGGGAGAGTAATGAGCAGTTCTTC.

This chain joins TRBV6-5 and TRBJ1-2; D is undetermined. With 4 bases removed from V and 2 bases from J, the gap between germline ends came to 11 bases. CDR3 length: 14 amino acids. Germline V lookup: CDR1 MNHEY, CDR2 SVGAGI. The CDR3 coding sequence is TGTGCCAGCAGTTGGGCCAGGAAGAACTATGGCTACACCTTC. Translated: CASSWARKNYGYTF.

V is TRBV7-2 and J is TRBJ1-6; TRBD1 agrees at 7 bases. Germline CDR1 is SGHTA and CDR2 is FQGNSA. This CDR3 has 18 amino acids. Trimming took 4 bases from V and 4 from J; bases not matched to a gene: 13. CDR3 sequence: CASSSIPQMTGYNSPLHF. The CDR3 DNA sequence: TGTGCCAGCAGCTCAATACCCCAGATGACAGGGTATAATTCACCCCTCCACTTT.

This clone was picked up a small number of times. The CDR3 spells CASSPGRVNEQFF. DNA for the CDR3: TGTGCCAGCTCACCAGGCAGGGTCAATGAGCAGTTCTTC. This chain uses TRBV18 with TRBJ2-1, with a possible D match to TRBD1 (5 bases). Germline V gene lookup returns CDR1 KGHSH and CDR2 LQKENI. The ends were cut back, 2 bases at V and 6 bases at J, with 8 bases in the middle. The CDR3 runs 13 residues.

The chain recombines TRBV6-5 with TRBJ1-2; D gene uncertain. The germline CDR1 and CDR2 sequences are MNHEY and SVGAGI. The CDR3 has 13 amino acids. Trimming removed 10 bases from V and 7 bases from J, with 19 bases in between. CDR3 DNA sequence: TGTGCCACCTTGAATTCAGGAGGCGGTGGCTACACCTTC. Protein product: CATLNSGGGGYTF.

This clone was seen once. The chain combines TRBV4-1 with TRBJ2-4; weak D call: TRBD2 (6 bases). The CDR3 sequence is 15 residues long. Germline loops: CDR1 MGHRA, CDR2 YSYEKL. The germline V and J ends were trimmed by 4 bases and 1 base, with 11 bases remaining between them. As DNA, the CDR3 is TGCGCCAGCAGCCCACTAGCATTCGCCAAAAACATTCAGTACTTC. It specifies CASSPLAFAKNIQYF.

This sequence joins TRBV6-5 and TRBJ2-5; unclear D gene. This CDR3 is built from 13 residues. The V gene's germline CDR1 is MNHEY and CDR2 SVGAGI. V was pared by 8 bases and J by 4 bases, with 14 bases between. CDR3 in amino acids: CASQSGPGETQYF. CDR3 DNA sequence: TGTGCCAGCCAATCTGGTCCGGGAGAGACCCAGTACTTC.

The rearrangement links TRBV18 to TRBJ1-1; 9 positions agree with TRBD1. Looked up from germline, CDR1 is KGHSH and CDR2 is LQKENI. The CDR3 consists of 15 residues. V lost 0 bases to trimming and J lost 2 bases; unmatched junction nucleotides: 1. The CDR3 DNA reads as TGTGCCAGCTCACCACCGGACAGGGGCAACACTGAAGCTTTCTTT. Protein sequence: CASSPPDRGNTEAFF.

The chain has TRBV18 and TRBJ2-7, with D possibly being TRBD2 (7 bases). The CDR3 has 12 amino acids. Trimming removed 4 bases from V and 6 bases from J, with 10 bases in between. Per the germline V gene, CDR1 is KGHSH and CDR2 is LQKENI. CDR3 coding DNA: TGTGCCAGCTCACACAGGGAGGGCGAGCAGTACTTC. Its protein is CASSHREGEQYF.

This clone was detected once. This chain joins TRBV5-5 and TRBJ2-3; D not resolved. The CDR3 has 12 residues. The germline gives CDR1 SGHKS, CDR2 YYEKEE (reference sequence). V was trimmed by 0 bases and J by 7 bases, leaving 6 bases between them. CDR3 sequence reads: CASSLGVNTQYF. The CDR3 nucleotides are TGTGCCAGCAGCTTGGGAGTGAATACGCAGTATTTT. Full variable domain (missing parts from reference TRBV5-5 and TRBJ2-3): DAGVTQSPTHLIKTRGQQVTLRCSPISGHKSVSWYQQVLGQGPQFIFQYYEKEERGRGNFPDRFSARQFPNYSSELNVNALLLGDSALYLCASSLGVNTQYFGPGTRLTVL.

This rearrangement joins TRBV19 to TRBJ1-5; TRBD1 might be the D (6 bases). This CDR3 region has 14 residues. Trimming cost V 7 bases and J 5 bases, with 15 bases left between them. The germline V gene has CDR1 LNHDA and CDR2 SQIVND (reference sequence). Here the CDR3 reads CASTLQGVDQPQHF. CDR3 bases: TGTGCCAGTACCCTACAGGGAGTGGATCAGCCCCAGCATTTT.